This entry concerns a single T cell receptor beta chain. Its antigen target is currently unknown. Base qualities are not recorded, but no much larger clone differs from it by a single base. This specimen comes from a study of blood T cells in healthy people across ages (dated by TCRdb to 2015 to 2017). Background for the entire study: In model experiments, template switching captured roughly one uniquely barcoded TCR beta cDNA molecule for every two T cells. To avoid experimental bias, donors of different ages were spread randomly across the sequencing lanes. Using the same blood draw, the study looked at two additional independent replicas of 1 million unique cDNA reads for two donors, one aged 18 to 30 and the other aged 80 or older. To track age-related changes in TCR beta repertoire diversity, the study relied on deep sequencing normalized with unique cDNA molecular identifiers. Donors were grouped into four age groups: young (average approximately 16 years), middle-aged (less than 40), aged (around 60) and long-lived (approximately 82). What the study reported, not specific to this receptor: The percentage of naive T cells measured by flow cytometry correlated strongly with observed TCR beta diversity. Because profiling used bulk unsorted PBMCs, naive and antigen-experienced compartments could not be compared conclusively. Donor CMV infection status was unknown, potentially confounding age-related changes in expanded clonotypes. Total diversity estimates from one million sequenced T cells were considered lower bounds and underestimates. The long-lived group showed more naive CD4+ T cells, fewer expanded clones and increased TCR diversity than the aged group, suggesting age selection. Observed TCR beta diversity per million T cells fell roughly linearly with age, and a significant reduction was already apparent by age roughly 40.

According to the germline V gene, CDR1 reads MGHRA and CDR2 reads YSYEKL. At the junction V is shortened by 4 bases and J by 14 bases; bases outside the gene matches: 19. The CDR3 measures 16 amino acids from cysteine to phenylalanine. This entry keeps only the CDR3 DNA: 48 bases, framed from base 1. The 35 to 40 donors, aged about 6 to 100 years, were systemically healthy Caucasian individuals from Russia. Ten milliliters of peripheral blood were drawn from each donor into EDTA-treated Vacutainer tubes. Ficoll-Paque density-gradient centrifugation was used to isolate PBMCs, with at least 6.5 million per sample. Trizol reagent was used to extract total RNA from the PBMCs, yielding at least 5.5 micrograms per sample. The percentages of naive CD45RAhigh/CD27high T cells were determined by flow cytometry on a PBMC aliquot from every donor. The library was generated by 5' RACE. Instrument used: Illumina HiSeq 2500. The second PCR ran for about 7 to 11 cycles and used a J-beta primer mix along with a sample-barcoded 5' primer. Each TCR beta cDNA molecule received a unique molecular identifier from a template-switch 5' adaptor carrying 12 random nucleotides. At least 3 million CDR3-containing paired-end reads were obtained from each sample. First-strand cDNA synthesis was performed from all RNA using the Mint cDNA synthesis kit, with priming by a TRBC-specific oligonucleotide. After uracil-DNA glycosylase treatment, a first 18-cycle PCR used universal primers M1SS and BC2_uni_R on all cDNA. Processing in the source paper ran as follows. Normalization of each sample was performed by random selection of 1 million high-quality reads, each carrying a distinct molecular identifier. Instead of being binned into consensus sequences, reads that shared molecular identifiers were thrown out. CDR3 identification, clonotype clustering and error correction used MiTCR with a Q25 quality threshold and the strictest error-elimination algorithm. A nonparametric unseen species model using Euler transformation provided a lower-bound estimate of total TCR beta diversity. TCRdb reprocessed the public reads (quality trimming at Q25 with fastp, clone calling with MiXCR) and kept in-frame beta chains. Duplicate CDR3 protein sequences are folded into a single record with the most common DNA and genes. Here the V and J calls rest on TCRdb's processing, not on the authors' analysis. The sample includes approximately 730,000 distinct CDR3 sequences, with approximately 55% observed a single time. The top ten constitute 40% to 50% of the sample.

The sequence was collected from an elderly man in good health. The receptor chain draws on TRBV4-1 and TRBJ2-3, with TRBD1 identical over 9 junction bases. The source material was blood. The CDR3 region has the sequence CASSPARDREHRYAYF. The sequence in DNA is TGCGCCAGCAGCCCCGCTCGGGACAGGGAGCACAGATACGCGTATTTT.